In its sample, the clone carrying this T cell receptor (beta chain) was seen a few times. The source of the sample is a study of blood T cell repertoires in COVID-19. Study-wide context: The study drew acute and convalescent COVID-19 samples from the United States, Italy and Spain. From T cells, B-cell-depleted T cells, or PBMCs came the material, which was cDNA or gDNA.

Method: immunoSEQ multiplex PCR; TCRdb's copy keeps in-frame clones and lacks some. This repertoire shows about 95,000 clones, approximately 88% found once; its top ten account for 5.2%. Seattle's enrolled individuals joined amid active infection and were then monitored longitudinally. Germline V gene data show CDR1 as SGHRS and CDR2 as YFSETQ. This CDR3 has 14 amino acids. Trimming took 0 bases from V and 15 from J, leaving 19 bases between them. The chain has TRBV5-1 and TRBJ2-1; tentatively, D is TRBD1 (5 bases). What was sequenced was peripheral blood. This receptor was taken from a man aged 60 to 69 with COVID-19, enrolled during active disease. The CDR3 protein is CASSLEGVGRLRFF. CDR3 DNA sequence: TGCGCCAGCAGCTTGGAAGGGGTGGGTCGGTTAAGGTTCTTC. Full variable domain (rest looked up from reference TRBV5-1 and TRBJ2-1): KAGVTQTPRYLIKTRGQQVTLSCSPISGHRSVSWYQQTPGQGLQFLFEYFSETQRNKGNFPGRFSGRQFSNSRSEMNVSTLELGDSALYLCASSLEGVGRLRFFGPGTRLTVL.